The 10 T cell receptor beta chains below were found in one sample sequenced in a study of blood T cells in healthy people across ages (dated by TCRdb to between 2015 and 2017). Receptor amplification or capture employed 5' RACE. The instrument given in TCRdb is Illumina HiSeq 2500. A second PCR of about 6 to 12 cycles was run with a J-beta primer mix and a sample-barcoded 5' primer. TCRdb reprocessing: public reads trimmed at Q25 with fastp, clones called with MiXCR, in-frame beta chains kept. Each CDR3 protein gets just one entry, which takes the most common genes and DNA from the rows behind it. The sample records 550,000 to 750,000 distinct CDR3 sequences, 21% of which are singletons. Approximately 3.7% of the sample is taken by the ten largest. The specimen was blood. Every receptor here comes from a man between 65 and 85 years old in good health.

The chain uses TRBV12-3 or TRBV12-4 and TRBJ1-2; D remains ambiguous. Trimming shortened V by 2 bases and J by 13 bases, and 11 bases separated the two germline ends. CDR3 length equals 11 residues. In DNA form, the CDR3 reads TGTGCCAGCAGTTTATCCGCGGCAGGCACCTTC. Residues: CASSLSAAGTF.

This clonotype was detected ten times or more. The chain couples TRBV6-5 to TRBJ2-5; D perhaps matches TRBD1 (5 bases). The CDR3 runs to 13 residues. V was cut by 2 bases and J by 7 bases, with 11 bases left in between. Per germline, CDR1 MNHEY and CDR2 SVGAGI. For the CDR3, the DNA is TGTGCCAGCAGTTACGGACAAGCTCCGACCCAGTACTTC. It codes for CASSYGQAPTQYF.

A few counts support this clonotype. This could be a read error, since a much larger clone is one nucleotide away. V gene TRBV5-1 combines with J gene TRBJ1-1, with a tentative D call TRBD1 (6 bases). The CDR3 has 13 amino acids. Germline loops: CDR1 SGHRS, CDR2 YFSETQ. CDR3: CASSFSGDTVAFF. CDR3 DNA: TGCGCCAGCAGCTTCTCAGGGGACACTGTAGCTTTCTTT.

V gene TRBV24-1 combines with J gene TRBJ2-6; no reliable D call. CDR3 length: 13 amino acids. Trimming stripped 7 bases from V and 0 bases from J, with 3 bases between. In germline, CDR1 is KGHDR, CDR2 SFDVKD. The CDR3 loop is CATSVSGANVLTF. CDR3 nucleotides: TGTGCCACCAGCGTCTCTGGGGCCAACGTCCTGACTTTC.

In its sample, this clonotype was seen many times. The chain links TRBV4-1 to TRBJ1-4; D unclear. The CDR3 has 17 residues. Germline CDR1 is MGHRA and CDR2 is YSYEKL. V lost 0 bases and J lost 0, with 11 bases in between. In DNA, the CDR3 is TGCGCCAGCAGCCAAGAGGGAGCAATTGCAACTAATGAAAAACTGTTTTTT. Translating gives CASSQEGAIATNEKLFF.

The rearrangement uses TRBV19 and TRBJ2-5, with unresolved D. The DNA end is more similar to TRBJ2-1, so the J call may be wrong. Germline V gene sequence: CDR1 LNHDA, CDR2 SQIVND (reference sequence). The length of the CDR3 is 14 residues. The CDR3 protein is CASSMLWPGNEQFF. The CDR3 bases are TGTGCCAGTAGTATGTTATGGCCCGGCAATGAGCAGTTCTTC.

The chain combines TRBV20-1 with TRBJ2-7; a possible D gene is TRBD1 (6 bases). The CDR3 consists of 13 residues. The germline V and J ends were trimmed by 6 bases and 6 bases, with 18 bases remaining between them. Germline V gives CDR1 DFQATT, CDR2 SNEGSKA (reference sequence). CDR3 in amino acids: CSAVWTVDSEQYF. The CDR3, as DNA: TGCAGTGCGGTTTGGACAGTGGATTCCGAGCAGTACTTC.

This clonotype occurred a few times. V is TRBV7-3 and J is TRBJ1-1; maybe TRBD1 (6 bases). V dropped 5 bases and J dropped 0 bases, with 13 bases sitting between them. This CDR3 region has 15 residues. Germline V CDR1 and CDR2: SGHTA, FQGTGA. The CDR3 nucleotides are TGTGCCAGCAGCCCGGGAACAGGGATGAACACTGAAGCTTTCTTT. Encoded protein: CASSPGTGMNTEAFF.

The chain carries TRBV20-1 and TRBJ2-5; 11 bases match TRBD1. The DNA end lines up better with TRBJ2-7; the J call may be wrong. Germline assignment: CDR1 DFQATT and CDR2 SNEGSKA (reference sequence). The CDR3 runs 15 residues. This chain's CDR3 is CSASLGQGASYEQYF. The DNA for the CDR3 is TGCAGTGCTAGTCTTGGACAGGGGGCTTCTTACGAGCAGTACTTC.

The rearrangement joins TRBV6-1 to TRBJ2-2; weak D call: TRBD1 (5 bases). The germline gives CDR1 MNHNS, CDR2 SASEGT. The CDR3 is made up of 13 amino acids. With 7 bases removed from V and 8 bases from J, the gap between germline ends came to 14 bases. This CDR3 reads CASIGQGMGELFF. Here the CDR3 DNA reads TGTGCCAGCATCGGACAAGGAATGGGGGAGCTGTTTTTT.